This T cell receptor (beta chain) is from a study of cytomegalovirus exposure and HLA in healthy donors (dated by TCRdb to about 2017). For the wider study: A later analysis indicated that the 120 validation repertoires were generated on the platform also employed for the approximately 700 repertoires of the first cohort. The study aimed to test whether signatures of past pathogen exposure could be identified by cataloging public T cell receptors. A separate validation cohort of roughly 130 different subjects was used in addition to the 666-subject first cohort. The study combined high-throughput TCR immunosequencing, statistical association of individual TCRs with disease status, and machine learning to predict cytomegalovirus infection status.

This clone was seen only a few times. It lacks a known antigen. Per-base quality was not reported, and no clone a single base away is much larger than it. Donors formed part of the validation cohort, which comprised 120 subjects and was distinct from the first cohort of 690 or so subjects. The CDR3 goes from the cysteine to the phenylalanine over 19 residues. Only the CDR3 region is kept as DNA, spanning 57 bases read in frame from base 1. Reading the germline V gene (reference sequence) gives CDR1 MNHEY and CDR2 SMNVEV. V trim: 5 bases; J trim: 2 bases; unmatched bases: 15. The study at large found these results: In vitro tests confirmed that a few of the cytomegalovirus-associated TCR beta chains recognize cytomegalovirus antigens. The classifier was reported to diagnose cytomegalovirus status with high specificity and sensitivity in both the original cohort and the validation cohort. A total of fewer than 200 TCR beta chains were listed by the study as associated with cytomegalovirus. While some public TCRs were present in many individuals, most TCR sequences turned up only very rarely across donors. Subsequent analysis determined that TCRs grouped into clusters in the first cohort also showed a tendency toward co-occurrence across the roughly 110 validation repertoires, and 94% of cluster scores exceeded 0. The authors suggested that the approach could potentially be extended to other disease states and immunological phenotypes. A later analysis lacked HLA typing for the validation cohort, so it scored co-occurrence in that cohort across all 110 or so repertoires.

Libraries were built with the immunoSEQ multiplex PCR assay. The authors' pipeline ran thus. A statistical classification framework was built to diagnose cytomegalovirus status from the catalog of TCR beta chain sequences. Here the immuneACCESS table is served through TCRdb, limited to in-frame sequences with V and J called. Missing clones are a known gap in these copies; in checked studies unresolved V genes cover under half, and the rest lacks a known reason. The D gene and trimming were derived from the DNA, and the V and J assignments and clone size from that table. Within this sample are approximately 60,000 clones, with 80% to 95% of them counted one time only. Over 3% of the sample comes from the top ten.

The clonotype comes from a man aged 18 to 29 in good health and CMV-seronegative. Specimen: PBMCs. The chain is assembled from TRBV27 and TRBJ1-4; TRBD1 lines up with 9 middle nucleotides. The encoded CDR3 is CASSPPPGQGGFTNEKLFF. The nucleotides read TGTGCCAGCAGTCCCCCCCCGGGACAGGGAGGTTTTACTAATGAAAAACTGTTTTTT.